This TCR beta chain was sequenced for a study of identical twins. TCRdb analysed the 5' RACE reads with MiXCR anew, one entry per CDR3 protein. The table shows some 1,600,000 distinct CDR3 sequences, with less than 35% occurring only once. CDR3 length: 12 amino acids. Trimming removed 5 bases at V and 2 bases at J, with 6 bases between. This clonotype was seen a few times. The source is a newborn girl in good health. The sequenced material came from cord blood. The chain combines TRBV12-3 or TRBV12-4 with TRBJ1-1, with unresolved D. The CDR3 sequence: CASSITNTEAFF. The CDR3 coding sequence is TGTGCCAGCAGTATAACAAACACTGAAGCTTTCTTT.